This T cell receptor (beta chain) came from a study of spatial heterogeneity in lung cancer. Study-level information: Raw reads showed each unique TCR and UMI combination turning up more than ten times on average. Findings and caveats of the study: Ubiquitous and regional expanded TCR counts correlated with ubiquitous and regional nonsynonymous mutations, respectively. Mutation tallies in tumors tracked expanded intratumoral alpha and beta TCR counts.

This clonotype came up many times. Its cognate antigen is unknown. Via MiXCR, TCRdb re-called the 5' RACE reads, giving one row per CDR3 protein. The table lists 25,000 to 30,000 distinct CDR3 sequences, approximately 7% of them singletons, with almost 25% in the top ten. Time point denoted: sample taken at primary tumor resection. The germline CDR1 and CDR2 sequences are ENHRY and SYGVKD. V was pared by 2 bases and J by 7 bases, with 7 bases of the junction left unmatched. The CDR3 contains 14 residues. V usage is TRBV10-3 and J usage is TRBJ2-5; 7 bases map to TRBD2. The TCR comes from a male donor with early-stage non-small cell lung cancer. The source material was lung tumor tissue, sampled at surgery. The CDR3: CAISEGPGLRTQYF. DNA of the CDR3: TGTGCCATCAGTGAGGGCCCGGGACTACGGACCCAGTACTTC.